This is a list of T cell receptor beta chains from one sample in a study of blood T cells in healthy people across ages. TCRdb ran MiXCR on the 5' RACE reads and lists one entry per CDR3 protein. Of 800,000 or so distinct CDR3 sequences listed, more than 20% are singletons. This same sample was also taken into another study, of T cells of mothers and their children.

Sequencing was carried out using blood. These receptors all stem from a boy between 10 and 17 years old in good health. CDR3s include the opening cysteine and the closing phenylalanine or tryptophan. The D gene is left open where the match is weak. Expanded clones are given a class, and other clones once, few, many or no size at all.

D	J	size	V	CDR3	DNA
TRBD1	TRBJ2-6	few	TRBV7-2	CASSLEGAALRANVLTF	TGTGCCAGCAGCTTAGAGGGGGCCGCGCTAAGGGCCAACGTCCTGACTTTC
TRBD2	TRBJ2-5	few	TRBV6-5	CASSAPRGVETQYF	TGTGCCAGCAGTGCTCCTCGGGGGGTAGAGACCCAGTACTTC
.	TRBJ1-1	many	TRBV29-1	CSGQGAVTTEAFF	TGCAGCGGTCAAGGGGCAGTAACCACTGAAGCTTTCTTT
.	TRBJ1-4	.	TRBV20-1	CSAGQPNEKLYF	TGCAGTGCCGGACAGCCAAATGAAAAACTGTATTTT
TRBD1	TRBJ1-4	few	TRBV6-5	CASSSMQGAREKLFF	TGTGCCAGCAGTTCCATGCAGGGGGCGCGTGAAAAACTGTTTTTT
.	TRBJ2-7	.	TRBV4-2	CASSQMGGEQYF	TGTGCCAGCAGCCAAATGGGCGGCGAGCAGTACTTC
.	TRBJ2-2	.	TRBV20-1	CSARVLADTGELFF	TGCAGTGCTAGAGTATTAGCGGACACCGGGGAGCTGTTTTTT
TRBD2	TRBJ2-7	once	TRBV7-9	CASSLGDLVSGDEQYF	TGTGCCAGCAGCTTAGGAGACCTCGTTAGCGGGGACGAGCAGTACTTC
.	TRBJ1-1	.	TRBV29-1	CSPRVGAEAFF	TGCAGCCCCCGCGTAGGTGCTGAAGCTTTCTTT
TRBD2	TRBJ2-4	.	TRBV20-1	CSANGLAGGLRNIQYF	TGCAGTGCTAACGGACTAGCGGGAGGGCTAAGGAACATTCAGTACTTC
TRBD2	TRBJ2-1	few	TRBV24-1	CATRKQTSGNDEQFF	TGTGCCACCAGGAAGCAGACTAGCGGGAACGATGAGCAGTTCTTC
TRBD1	TRBJ2-7	few	TRBV5-6	CASSPDRVLPYEQYF	TGTGCCAGCAGCCCTGACAGGGTTCTGCCCTACGAGCAGTACTTC
.	TRBJ1-4	medium-sized	TRBV28	CASSPRSVLRTNEKLFF	TGTGCCAGCAGCCCAAGGAGCGTCCTGCGCACTAATGAAAAACTGTTTTTT
TRBD1	TRBJ1-2	.	TRBV6-6	CASSREFRGNYGYTF	TGTGCCAGCAGTAGGGAATTCAGGGGGAACTATGGCTACACCTTC
TRBD2	TRBJ2-1	few	TRBV24-1	CATSEQGLAKRYNEQFF	TGTGCCACCAGTGAACAAGGACTAGCCAAGAGATACAATGAGCAGTTCTTC
TRBD2	TRBJ2-7	few	TRBV7-6	CASSSYSGSSYEQYF	TGTGCCAGCAGCTCCTATAGCGGGAGCTCCTACGAGCAGTACTTC
TRBD2	TRBJ2-5	.	TRBV28	CASPGLAGVGVVETQYF	TGTGCCAGCCCTGGACTAGCGGGAGTTGGGGTAGTTGAGACCCAGTACTTC
TRBD1	TRBJ1-1	.	TRBV19	CASSAGSGGLNTEAFF	TGTGCCAGTAGTGCTGGATCAGGGGGACTGAACACTGAAGCTTTCTTT
TRBD2	TRBJ2-1	few	TRBV19	CASSRGGTSGRNEQFF	TGTGCCAGTAGCCGTGGAGGGACTAGCGGGAGAAATGAGCAGTTCTTC
TRBD1	TRBJ1-2	.	TRBV7-8	CASSLGSGRGGGYGYTF	TGTGCCAGCAGTCTTGGGTCCGGTAGAGGGGGCGGCTATGGCTACACCTTC
.	TRBJ2-5	.	TRBV28	CASILGGNQETQYF	TGTGCCAGCATCCTGGGGGGAAATCAAGAGACCCAGTACTTC
TRBD1	TRBJ1-4	few	TRBV7-9	CASSPDRAANEKLFF	TGTGCCAGCAGCCCGGACAGGGCGGCTAATGAAAAACTGTTTTTT
.	TRBJ1-1	.	TRBV20-1	CSAKGRLNTEAFF	TGCAGTGCCAAGGGACGTTTGAACACTGAAGCTTTCTTT
.	TRBJ1-2	.	TRBV3-1	CASSQDPDYFYGYTF	TGTGCCAGCAGCCAAGATCCGGATTACTTCTATGGCTACACCTTC
TRBD2	TRBJ2-7	.	TRBV29-1	CSVEAWTSGGPYEQYF	TGCAGCGTTGAAGCCTGGACTAGCGGGGGTCCCTACGAGCAGTACTTC
.	TRBJ2-5	.	TRBV15	CATSRVQETQYF	TGTGCCACCAGCAGAGTCCAAGAGACCCAGTACTTC
.	TRBJ1-2	.	TRBV7-2	CASSAVRGGRNYGYTF	TGTGCCAGCAGCGCTGTGCGGGGGGGACGGAACTATGGCTACACCTTC
.	TRBJ2-1	.	TRBV18	CASSPREGANEQFF	TGTGCCAGCTCCCCGAGGGAGGGGGCCAATGAGCAGTTCTTC
TRBD1	TRBJ2-5	.	TRBV29-1	CSVDRGQETQCF	TGCAGCGTAGACAGGGGGCAAGAGACCCAGTGCTTC
.	TRBJ2-7	few	TRBV12-3/TRBV12-4	CASSLKGLSSYEQYF	TGTGCCAGCAGTTTAAAGGGCCTGAGCTCCTACGAGCAGTACTTC
TRBD2	TRBJ2-7	.	TRBV13	CASSLGQAGGPYVQYF	TGTGCCAGCAGCTTAGGCCAGGCGGGAGGGCCCTACGTGCAGTACTTC
.	TRBJ2-5	.	TRBV20-1	CSASQGLGQETQYF	TGCAGTGCTAGCCAAGGGTTAGGCCAAGAGACCCAGTACTTC
.	TRBJ2-1	few	TRBV5-6	CASSFWGLDNAQFF	TGTGCCAGCAGCTTTTGGGGGCTGGACAATGCGCAGTTCTTC
TRBD1	TRBJ2-2	few	TRBV28	CASSLTGGSGELFF	TGTGCCAGCAGTCTTACAGGGGGATCCGGGGAGCTGTTTTTT
.	TRBJ2-3	few	TRBV18	CASSPGTMNTQYF	TGTGCCAGCTCACCCGGGACCATGAATACGCAGTATTTT
.	TRBJ2-6	many	TRBV28	CASSLSGAGANVLTF	TGTGCCAGCAGTTTATCAGGGGCTGGGGCCAACGTCCTGACTTTC
.	TRBJ2-7	few	TRBV18	CASSPGPGNEQYF	TGTGCCAGCTCACCCGGACCGGGGAACGAGCAGTACTTC
.	TRBJ2-1	few	TRBV5-1	CASSPTDRINNEQFF	TGCGCCAGCAGCCCGACGGACAGAATAAACAATGAGCAGTTCTTC
.	TRBJ1-2	.	TRBV28	CASSLFLQVQGPTYGYTF	TGTGCCAGCAGTTTATTTCTGCAGGTCCAAGGCCCTACCTATGGCTACACCTTC
.	TRBJ2-7	few	TRBV29-1	CSVVGGGLSYEQYF	TGCAGCGTTGTAGGCGGGGGCCTCTCCTACGAGCAGTACTTC
TRBD1	TRBJ2-7	few	TRBV29-1	CSVGDRSYEQYF	TGCAGCGTTGGGGACAGGTCCTACGAGCAGTACTTC
.	TRBJ2-3	.	TRBV7-9	CASSLLLEDTQYF	TGTGCCAGCAGCTTACTGTTGGAAGATACGCAGTATTTT
TRBD1	TRBJ2-3	.	TRBV5-1	CASKQGSSTDTQYF	TGCGCCAGCAAACAGGGGTCCAGCACAGATACGCAGTATTTT
.	TRBJ2-7	.	TRBV7-2	CASSLAHEKTYEQYF	TGTGCCAGCAGCTTAGCGCACGAGAAAACCTACGAGCAGTACTTC
TRBD1	TRBJ1-1	.	TRBV6-2/TRBV6-3	CASQGGQEAFF	TGTGCCAGCCAGGGGGGACAGGAAGCTTTCTTT
TRBD1	TRBJ2-7	.	TRBV14	CASSPQQGPAYEQYF	TGTGCCAGCAGCCCTCAACAGGGGCCTGCCTACGAGCAGTACTTC